This T cell receptor beta chain was profiled in a study of response to subunit inactivated influenza vaccine. TCRdb reprocessed the RT-PCR reads via MiXCR and lists one record per CDR3 protein. The table records 150,000 to 200,000 distinct CDR3 sequences, approximately 12% of them present only once. This clonotype has a count of ten or more. Its antigen is unknown. From germline, CDR1 is SGHVS and CDR2 FQNEAQ. The V end was cut by 5 bases, the J end by 2 bases, with 12 bases between. The CDR3 totals 15 residues. General observations from the study: Authors suggested each seasonal influenza vaccination recruits few new T cells.

These data were also reused for a study on T cells expressing NK-cell markers. That source notes: Template switching by 5'RACE with UMIs generated the TCR beta cDNA. Repertoires of TCR beta were obtained from T cells sorted as CD3+CD56+NKG2C+, CD3+CD56+NKG2C- and CD3+CD56-NKG2C+. An anti-gamma-delta TCR antibody restricted sorting to alpha-beta TCR T cells in several experiments. Dominant NKG2C+ clonotypes were found to form roughly 1.0-7.5% of CD8+ T cells in over five donors.

The rearrangement links TRBV7-8 to TRBJ2-2, with D tentatively TRBD2 (6 bases). The sample consisted of CD8+ T cells sorted from PBMCs, taken 12 days after vaccination. The receptor's source is a middle-aged man who received an inactivated influenza vaccine. The CDR3 loop is CASSVRDSNTGELFF. Here the CDR3 DNA reads TGTGCCAGCAGCGTCCGGGACTCTAACACCGGGGAGCTGTTTTTT.